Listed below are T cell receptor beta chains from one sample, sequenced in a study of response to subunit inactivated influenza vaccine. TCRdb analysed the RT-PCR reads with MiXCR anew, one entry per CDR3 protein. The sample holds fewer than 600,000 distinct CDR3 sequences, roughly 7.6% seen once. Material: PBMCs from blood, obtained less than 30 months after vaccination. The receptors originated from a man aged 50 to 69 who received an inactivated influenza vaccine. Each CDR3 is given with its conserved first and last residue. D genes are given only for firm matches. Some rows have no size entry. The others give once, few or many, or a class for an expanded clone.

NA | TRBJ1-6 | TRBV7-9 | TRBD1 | TGTGCCAGCAGCTTAGCTGGACAGGGGGCAAATTCACCCCTCCACTTT | CASSLAGQGANSPLHF
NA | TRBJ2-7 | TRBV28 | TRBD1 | TGTGCCAGCAGTACCCCCGGGACAGGGAGGGTCTACGAGCAGTACTTC | CASSTPGTGRVYEQYF
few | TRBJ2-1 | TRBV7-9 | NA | TGTGCCAGCAGCGGGGGGCAAAGCTCCTACAATGAGCAGTTCTTC | CASSGGQSSYNEQFF
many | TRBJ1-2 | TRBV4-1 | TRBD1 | TGCGCCAGCAGCCAAGATTGGACAGGGAGCTATGGCTACACCTTC | CASSQDWTGSYGYTF
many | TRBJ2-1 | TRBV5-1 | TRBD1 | TGCGCCAGCAGCTGGACAGGGTTGGAACAGTTCTTC | CASSWTGLEQFF
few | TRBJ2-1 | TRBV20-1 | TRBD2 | TGCAGTGCTAGAGTCCCTAGCGGGAATGAGCAGTTCTTC | CSARVPSGNEQFF
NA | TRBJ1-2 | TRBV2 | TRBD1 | TGTGCCAGCAGACAGGGGGCGGAAGACTATGGCTACACCTTC | CASRQGAEDYGYTF
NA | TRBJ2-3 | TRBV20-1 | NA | TGCAGTTGCCAACCGGGACTTATGCCAGATACGCAGTATTTT | CSCQPGLMPDTQYF
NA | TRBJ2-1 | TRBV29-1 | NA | TGCAGCGTTGTGGGGCCGGGGACCGGAGGTGAGCAGTTCTTC | CSVVGPGTGGEQFF
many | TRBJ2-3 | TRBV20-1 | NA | TGCAGTGCCCAGCCCGACTTCCTATATACGCAGTATTTT | CSAQPDFLYTQYF
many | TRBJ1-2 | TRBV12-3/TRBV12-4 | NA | TGTGCCAGCAGTTTCGACCGTAACTATGGCTACACCTTC | CASSFDRNYGYTF
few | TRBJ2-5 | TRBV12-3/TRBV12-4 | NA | TGTGCCAGCAAGATTGGAGAGACCCAGTACTTC | CASKIGETQYF
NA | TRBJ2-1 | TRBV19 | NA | TGTGCCAGTAGTTCACAGGCCCGGGAGCAGTTCTTC | CASSSQAREQFF
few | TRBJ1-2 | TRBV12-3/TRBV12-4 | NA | TGTGCCAGCAGTTTAGGGCCAGGGACCTATGGCTACACCTTC | CASSLGPGTYGYTF
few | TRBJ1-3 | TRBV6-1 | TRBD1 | TGTGCCAGCAGTCGACCTACAGGGGTCCGGGGTTCTGGAAACACCATATATTTT | CASSRPTGVRGSGNTIYF
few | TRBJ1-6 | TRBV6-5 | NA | TGTGCCAGCAGTTACTCTACTGGGGTCGGGAATTCACCCCTCCACTTT | CASSYSTGVGNSPLHF
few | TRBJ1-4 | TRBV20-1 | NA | TGCAGTGCGTCAGAGCAGTACAATGAAAAACTGTTTTTT | CSASEQYNEKLFF
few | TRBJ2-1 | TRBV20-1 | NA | TGCAGTGCTAGAGGGACTCCGGATGATTCCTACAATGAGCAGTTCTTC | CSARGTPDDSYNEQFF
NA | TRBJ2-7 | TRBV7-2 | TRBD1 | TGTGCCAGCAGCCGAACGCCGGGACAGGGGGCTGGTGAGCAGTACTTC | CASSRTPGQGAGEQYF
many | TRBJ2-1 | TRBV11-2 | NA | TGTGCCAGCAGAAAGCCGGGACGGTACAATGAGCAGTTCTTC | CASRKPGRYNEQFF
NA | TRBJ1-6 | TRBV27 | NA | TGTGCCAGCAGCCCTAGCCGGGGGGATAATTCACCCCTCCACTTT | CASSPSRGDNSPLHF
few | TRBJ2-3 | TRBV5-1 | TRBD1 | TGCGCCAGCAGCGCCGGGACAGGGATCCAAGAGGCAGATACGCAGTATTTT | CASSAGTGIQEADTQYF
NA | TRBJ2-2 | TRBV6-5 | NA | TGTGCCAGCAGTTACGGGATGGGGTTCTCCGGGGAGCTGTTTTTT | CASSYGMGFSGELFF
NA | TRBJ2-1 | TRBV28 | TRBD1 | TGTGCCAGCAGCCTCAGACAGGGGACACCCAATGGTGAGCAGTTCTTC | CASSLRQGTPNGEQFF
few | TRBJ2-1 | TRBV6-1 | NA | TGTGCCAGCAGTAGGGCAGGCGGCAATGAGCAGTTCTTC | CASSRAGGNEQFF
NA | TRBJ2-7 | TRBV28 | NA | TGTGCCAGCAGTCCTTACGACAGAAACTCCTACGAGCAGTACTTC | CASSPYDRNSYEQYF
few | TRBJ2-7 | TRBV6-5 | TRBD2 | TGTGCCAGCAGCTCCTCGACCGGGACTAGCGGGATGGGTTACGAGCAGTACTTC | CASSSSTGTSGMGYEQYF
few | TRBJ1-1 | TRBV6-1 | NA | TGTGCCAGCAGGGGGGCGCTGGGGACTGAAGCTTTCTTT | CASRGALGTEAFF
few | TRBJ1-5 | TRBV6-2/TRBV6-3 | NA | TGTGCCAGCACCCGCAGGGGACGGCTCGGCCAGCATTTT | CASTRRGRLGQHF
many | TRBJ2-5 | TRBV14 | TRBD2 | TGTGCCAGCAGCCAAGCGGGACTAAAGAAAGAGACCCAGTACTTC | CASSQAGLKKETQYF
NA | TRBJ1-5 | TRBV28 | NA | TGTGCCAGCAGACTTCCGGGCCTCCCGGGACAGCCCCAGCATTTT | CASRLPGLPGQPQHF
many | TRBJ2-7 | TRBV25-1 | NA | TGTGCCAGCAGTGCCGTGACCTACTACGAGCAGTACTTC | CASSAVTYYEQYF